The 5 T cell receptor beta chains presented below share a single source sample, sequenced in a study of blood T cell repertoires in COVID-19. The method was immunoSEQ multiplex PCR; TCRdb's version includes in-frame clones alone and lacks a portion of them. The sample records roughly 250,000 clones, approximately 86% being singletons. The sequenced material came from PBMCs or T cells enriched from blood (not recorded which). The source of these receptors is a woman aged 45-65 years who had recovered from COVID-19.

The CDR3: CASSLQSYYEQYF. The CDR3 DNA is TGTGCCAGCAGTTTACAGAGCTACTACGAGCAGTACTTC. This chain joins TRBV2 and TRBJ2-7; no reliable D call. Trimming left V 5 bases short and J 3 bases short, with 11 bases between. CDR1 SNHLY and CDR2 FYNNEI come from the germline V gene. The CDR3 has 13 residues.

This clone was seen only once. The rearrangement joins TRBV19 to TRBJ1-5, with TRBD1 matching over 8 bases. The V gene end was trimmed by 5 bases and the J gene end by 1 base; junction bases not matched to a gene: 4. CDR1 LNHDA and CDR2 SQIVND come from the germline V gene (reference sequence). The CDR3 is 15 amino acids. The CDR3 DNA reads as TGTGCCAGTAGTCCCAGGGGGCTAAGCAATCAGCCCCAGCATTTT. It specifies CASSPRGLSNQPQHF.

As DNA, the CDR3 is TGTGCCAGCAGGCGGGACAGCACAGATACGCAGTATTTT. Its translation is CASRRDSTDTQYF. This rearrangement joins TRBV6-5 to TRBJ2-3; D perhaps matches TRBD2 (6 bases). Germline CDR1 and CDR2: MNHEY and SVGAGI. The CDR3 sequence is 13 residues long. Trimming took off 6 bases at V and 0 bases at J, with 7 bases between the two ends.

CDR3 coding DNA: TGTGCCAGCAGGACTCCTGGAGGGGGCGGCGAGCAGTACTTC. As protein: CASRTPGGGGEQYF. This chain uses TRBV6-5 with TRBJ2-7, with D maybe TRBD1 (7 bases). This CDR3 comprises 14 residues. The germline V and J ends were trimmed by 6 bases and 6 bases, with 18 bases remaining between them. CDR1 is MNHEY, CDR2 SVGAGI, per germline.

The chain recombines TRBV5-1 with TRBJ1-1; D unresolved. Germline V gene sequence: CDR1 SGHRS, CDR2 YFSETQ. V lost 2 bases, J lost 1 base, and 12 bases lay in between. The CDR3 is made up of 15 amino acids. CDR3 DNA: TGCGCCAGCAGCTTAAACCGGGAAACGAACACTGAAGCTTTCTTT. It yields the protein CASSLNRETNTEAFF.